A selection of T cell receptor beta chains follows, all from one sample in a study of identical twins. Via MiXCR, TCRdb re-called the 5' RACE reads, giving one row per CDR3 protein. The repertoire holds about 920,000 distinct CDR3 sequences, with 9% to 15% as singletons. These data were also reused for a study on yellow fever vaccine responses in identical twins.

Sequenced sample: PBMCs. These receptors came from a woman under 30 in good health. Both conserved end residues are part of each CDR3. The order of the fields is D gene, J gene, clone size, CDR3 length, V gene, CDR3 protein, CDR3 DNA. The D gene is left open where the match is weak. Not every row has a clone size; where given, it reads once, few, many or a size class.

TRBD2 | TRBJ2-1 | few | 17 | TRBV10-3 | CAIRETGLAGVNNEQFF | TGTGCCATCAGGGAGACCGGACTAGCGGGGGTTAACAATGAGCAGTTCTTC
TRBD2 | TRBJ2-2 | few | 14 | TRBV7-7 | CASATSGMSGELFF | TGTGCCAGCGCGACTAGCGGGATGTCCGGGGAGCTGTTTTTT
- | TRBJ2-5 | - | 14 | TRBV10-3 | CAISDELAEETQYF | TGTGCCATCAGCGATGAACTAGCAGAAGAGACCCAGTACTTC
- | TRBJ2-2 | - | 16 | TRBV12-3/TRBV12-4 | CASSFLVQGRTGELFF | TGTGCCAGCAGTTTCTTGGTGCAGGGGCGCACCGGGGAGCTGTTTTTT
- | TRBJ1-2 | - | 14 | TRBV5-5 | CASSPLVGGYGYTF | TGTGCCAGCAGCCCCCTTGTGGGGGGCTATGGCTACACCTTC
- | TRBJ2-5 | - | 13 | TRBV5-4 | CARDSDRKETQYF | TGTGCCAGAGACTCAGACAGGAAAGAGACCCAGTACTTC
- | TRBJ2-5 | - | 15 | TRBV2 | CASSDETGLGETQYF | TGTGCCAGCAGTGACGAGACAGGCTTAGGGGAGACCCAGTACTTC
- | TRBJ1-1 | - | 14 | TRBV6-5 | CASSYGEANTEAFF | TGTGCCAGCAGTTACGGAGAGGCGAACACTGAAGCTTTCTTT
- | TRBJ1-6 | few | 15 | TRBV7-9 | CASGGGYSYNSPLHF | TGTGCCAGCGGTGGCGGCTACTCCTATAATTCACCCCTCCACTTT
- | TRBJ1-5 | - | 16 | TRBV7-8 | CASSPTLPGGNQPQHF | TGTGCCAGCAGCCCAACTCTACCAGGGGGCAATCAGCCCCAGCATTTT
- | TRBJ2-6 | - | 15 | TRBV4-1 | CASSPYREGANVLTF | TGCGCCAGCAGCCCCTACAGGGAAGGGGCCAACGTCCTGACTTTC
- | TRBJ2-1 | many | 15 | TRBV6-5 | CASSYSSADYNEQFF | TGTGCCAGCAGTTACTCGAGTGCCGACTACAATGAGCAGTTCTTC
- | TRBJ1-3 | - | 15 | TRBV18 | CASSPGRTSGNTIYF | TGTGCCAGCTCACCGGGACGGACCTCTGGAAACACCATATATTTT
- | TRBJ2-3 | - | 15 | TRBV2 | CASKPSGRITDTQYF | TGTGCCAGCAAGCCCTCAGGGAGGATAACAGATACGCAGTATTTT
- | TRBJ2-7 | few | 12 | TRBV10-2 | CASRRARDEQYF | TGCGCCAGCAGGAGGGCCCGGGACGAGCAGTACTTC
TRBD2 | TRBJ2-7 | - | 16 | TRBV7-6 | CASSPGTSGRTYEQYF | TGTGCCAGCAGCCCAGGGACTAGCGGGAGGACTTACGAGCAGTACTTC
- | TRBJ2-1 | few | 15 | TRBV9 | CASSTGPSSSNEQFF | TGTGCCAGCAGCACGGGTCCTTCCTCTTCCAATGAGCAGTTCTTC
TRBD2 | TRBJ2-3 | - | 16 | TRBV29-1 | CSVLQAAGARTDTQYF | TGCAGCGTTCTCCAAGCGGCGGGAGCCCGCACAGATACGCAGTATTTT
TRBD2 | TRBJ2-1 | - | 14 | TRBV5-1 | CASSSGGTLREQFF | TGCGCCAGCAGTAGCGGGGGGACTCTACGTGAGCAGTTCTTC
TRBD1 | TRBJ1-2 | - | 18 | TRBV5-4 | CASSLSGGGKVIGYGYTF | TGTGCCAGCAGCTTGTCGGGAGGGGGCAAGGTAATCGGTTATGGCTACACCTTC
- | TRBJ2-7 | - | 13 | TRBV29-1 | CSVEFASAYEQYF | TGCAGCGTTGAATTCGCTAGCGCATACGAGCAGTACTTC
TRBD2 | TRBJ2-2 | - | 18 | TRBV4-1 | CASSQGYLAGDHTGELFF | TGCGCCAGCAGCCAAGGGTACCTAGCGGGAGATCACACCGGGGAGCTGTTTTTT
TRBD1 | TRBJ2-7 | - | 14 | TRBV10-1 | CASSELGQGYEQYF | TGCGCCAGCAGTGAACTAGGACAGGGCTACGAGCAGTACTTC
- | TRBJ1-1 | few | 15 | TRBV6-5 | CASSYTRGTNTEAFF | TGTGCCAGCAGCTACACTCGTGGGACGAACACTGAAGCTTTCTTT
TRBD1 | TRBJ1-4 | - | 15 | TRBV12-3/TRBV12-4 | CATSGRDRPNEKLFF | TGTGCCACCTCAGGAAGGGACAGACCAAATGAAAAACTGTTTTTT
- | TRBJ2-1 | few | 13 | TRBV9 | CASSVHGSNEQFF | TGTGCCAGCAGCGTACATGGGAGTAATGAGCAGTTCTTC
TRBD2 | TRBJ2-1 | once | 16 | TRBV28 | CASTFWGLAGNNEQFF | TGTGCCAGCACCTTCTGGGGACTAGCGGGTAACAATGAGCAGTTCTTC
TRBD1 | TRBJ2-7 | - | 15 | TRBV5-6 | CASSSGQEFSYEQYF | TGTGCCAGCAGCTCGGGACAGGAGTTCTCCTACGAGCAGTACTTC
TRBD1 | TRBJ1-5 | many | 14 | TRBV28 | CASATGGRNQPQHF | TGTGCCAGTGCGACAGGGGGCCGTAATCAGCCCCAGCATTTT
TRBD1 | TRBJ1-1 | - | 15 | TRBV15 | CATSRAGTGLTEAFF | TGTGCCACCAGCAGAGCCGGGACAGGGTTAACTGAAGCTTTCTTT
- | TRBJ2-3 | few | 16 | TRBV20-1 | CSARGRARFVGDTQYF | TGCAGTGCTAGAGGCCGGGCGAGGTTTGTCGGAGATACGCAGTATTTT
TRBD1 | TRBJ2-7 | - | 16 | TRBV4-2 | CASSQVPGTEPYEQYF | TGTGCCAGCAGCCAAGTCCCCGGGACAGAGCCCTACGAGCAGTACTTC
- | TRBJ1-2 | few | 17 | TRBV12-3/TRBV12-4 | CASSLDSGGRDYYGYTF | TGTGCCAGCAGTTTAGATTCTGGGGGGAGGGACTACTATGGCTACACCTTC
- | TRBJ2-5 | - | 12 | TRBV12-3/TRBV12-4 | CASSFDRETQYF | TGTGCCAGCAGTTTTGATCGGGAGACCCAGTACTTC
TRBD1 | TRBJ1-1 | - | 14 | TRBV25-1 | CASSDRDRGTEAFF | TGTGCCAGCAGTGACCGGGACAGGGGGACTGAAGCTTTCTTT
TRBD1 | TRBJ2-4 | many | 21 | TRBV6-4 | CASSRHEKTGGMFGAKNIQYF | TGTGCCAGCAGCCGTCATGAAAAGACAGGGGGCATGTTCGGGGCCAAAAACATTCAGTACTTC
- | TRBJ2-5 | - | 16 | TRBV20-1 | CSAGVSTGRNPGTQYF | TGCAGTGCTGGGGTTTCTACGGGGCGAAACCCGGGGACCCAGTACTTC
- | TRBJ2-2 | many | 12 | TRBV12-3/TRBV12-4 | CASSRIAGELFF | TGTGCCAGCAGTCGGATCGCCGGGGAGCTGTTTTTT
- | TRBJ2-2 | many | 15 | TRBV20-1 | CSASVIADHTGELFF | TGCAGTGCCAGCGTGATAGCGGACCACACCGGGGAGCTGTTTTTT
- | TRBJ1-1 | many | 14 | TRBV3-1 | CASSHGGLNTEAFF | TGTGCCAGCAGCCATGGCGGGCTGAACACTGAAGCTTTCTTT
- | TRBJ2-3 | - | 15 | TRBV4-1 | CASSQGGDGTDTQYF | TGCGCCAGCAGCCAAGGAGGTGACGGCACAGATACGCAGTATTTT
TRBD2 | TRBJ2-5 | few | 17 | TRBV25-1 | CASSEGAWREAWETQYF | TGTGCCAGCAGTGAGGGAGCGTGGCGGGAGGCGTGGGAGACCCAGTACTTC
TRBD2 | TRBJ2-5 | - | 16 | TRBV5-6 | CASSFELAGEAETQYF | TGTGCCAGCAGCTTTGAACTAGCGGGAGAGGCAGAGACCCAGTACTTC
TRBD1 | TRBJ1-3 | - | 18 | TRBV11-2 | CASSLKVAGGAPGNTIYF | TGTGCCAGCAGCTTGAAGGTGGCAGGGGGCGCCCCTGGAAACACCATATATTTT
- | TRBJ1-6 | - | 15 | TRBV20-1 | CSARDTGRGNSPLHF | TGCAGTGCTAGAGATACTGGCAGGGGTAATTCACCCCTCCACTTT
TRBD2 | TRBJ2-3 | few | 16 | TRBV6-5 | CASSYLGTSGADTQYF | TGTGCCAGCAGTTACCTCGGGACTAGCGGGGCAGATACGCAGTATTTT
- | TRBJ2-1 | many | 13 | TRBV12-3/TRBV12-4 | CASTINPYNEQFF | TGTGCCAGCACCATTAATCCCTACAATGAGCAGTTCTTC
- | TRBJ2-2 | many | 12 | TRBV7-9 | CASSPRSGELFF | TGTGCCAGCAGCCCCCGGTCCGGGGAGCTGTTTTTT
TRBD2 | TRBJ2-2 | - | 16 | TRBV29-1 | CSVKAGGPMNTGELVF | TGCAGCGTTAAAGCGGGAGGGCCAATGAACACCGGGGAGCTGGTTTTT
TRBD1 | TRBJ1-5 | - | 17 | TRBV6-1 | CASSEFQGGYSNQPQHF | TGTGCCAGCAGTGAATTCCAGGGGGGATATAGCAATCAGCCCCAGCATTTT
- | TRBJ2-3 | few | 18 | TRBV28 | CASSRGSGWMFSTDTQYF | TGTGCCAGCAGCCGAGGCAGCGGGTGGATGTTTAGCACAGATACGCAGTATTTT
TRBD2 | TRBJ2-1 | few | 15 | TRBV20-1 | CSASKAGGPNNEQFF | TGCAGTGCTTCAAAAGCGGGAGGGCCAAACAATGAGCAGTTCTTC
- | TRBJ2-6 | many | 12 | TRBV27 | CASRAGANVLTF | TGTGCCAGCAGGGCTGGGGCCAACGTCCTGACTTTC
TRBD2 | TRBJ2-1 | few | 15 | TRBV20-1 | CSAPSAIAGGNEQFF | TGCAGTGCTCCTTCGGCGATAGCGGGGGGCAATGAGCAGTTCTTC
- | TRBJ2-4 | few | 11 | TRBV6-1 | CASSRAHIQYF | TGTGCCAGCAGCAGGGCCCACATTCAGTACTTC
- | TRBJ2-3 | few | 15 | TRBV6-1 | CASSPGQRVADTQYF | TGTGCCAGCAGCCCCGGACAGCGTGTTGCAGATACGCAGTATTTT
- | TRBJ2-2 | many | 15 | TRBV5-4 | CASSLGGPGTGELFF | TGTGCCAGCAGCTTGGGAGGGCCGGGCACCGGGGAGCTGTTTTTT
TRBD2 | TRBJ2-7 | - | 16 | TRBV9 | CASSVAPGGGSYEQYF | TGTGCCAGCAGCGTAGCTCCGGGGGGGGGCTCCTACGAGCAGTACTTC
TRBD2 | TRBJ2-2 | - | 15 | TRBV12-3/TRBV12-4 | CASSSSGGHTGELFF | TGTGCCAGCAGTTCGTCGGGAGGGCACACCGGGGAGCTGTTTTTT
- | TRBJ1-4 | few | 12 | TRBV6-6 | CASSYSDLELFF | TGTGCCAGCAGTTACTCGGACTTAGAACTGTTTTTT